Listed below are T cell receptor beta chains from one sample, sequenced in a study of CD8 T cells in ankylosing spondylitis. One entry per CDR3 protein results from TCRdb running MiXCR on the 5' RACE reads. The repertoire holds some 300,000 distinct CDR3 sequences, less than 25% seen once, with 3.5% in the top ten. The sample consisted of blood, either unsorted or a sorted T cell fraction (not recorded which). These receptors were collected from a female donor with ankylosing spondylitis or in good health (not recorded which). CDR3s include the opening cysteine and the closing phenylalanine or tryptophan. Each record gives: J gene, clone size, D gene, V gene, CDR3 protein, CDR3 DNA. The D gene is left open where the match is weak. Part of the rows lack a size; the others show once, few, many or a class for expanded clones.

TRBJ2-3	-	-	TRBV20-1	CSASTTPGPSTDTQYF	TGCAGTGCGAGCACGACTCCGGGACCAAGCACAGATACGCAGTATTTT
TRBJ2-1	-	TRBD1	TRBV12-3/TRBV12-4	CASSRQGSRGSYNKQFF	TGTGCCAGCAGCCGACAGGGATCGAGAGGCTCCTACAATAAGCAGTTCTTC
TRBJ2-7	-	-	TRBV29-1	CSVVGESGYEQYF	TGCAGCGTTGTGGGGGAGAGTGGCTACGAGCAGTACTTC
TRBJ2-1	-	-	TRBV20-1	CSASDLRHYNEQFF	TGCAGTGCTTCTGATCTACGGCACTACAATGAGCAGTTCTTC
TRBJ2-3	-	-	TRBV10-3	CAISDPGSTDTQYF	TGTGCCATCAGTGACCCCGGAAGCACAGATACGCAGTATTTT
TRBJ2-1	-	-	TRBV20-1	CSARDATVGGIKANEQFF	TGCAGTGCTAGAGATGCCACGGTGGGCGGGATTAAAGCAAATGAGCAGTTCTTC
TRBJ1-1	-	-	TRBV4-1	CASSQLGRPEAFF	TGCGCCAGCAGCCAACTCGGCAGGCCTGAAGCTTTCTTT
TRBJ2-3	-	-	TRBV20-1	CSAANTGKADTQYF	TGCAGTGCAGCCAATACAGGGAAAGCAGATACGCAGTATTTT
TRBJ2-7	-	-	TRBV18	CASSGDPGYEQYF	TGTGCCAGCTCAGGAGACCCCGGCTACGAGCAGTACTTC
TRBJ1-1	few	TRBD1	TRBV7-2	CASSRAGGMNTEAFF	TGTGCCAGCAGCCGCGCAGGGGGCATGAACACTGAAGCTTTCTTT
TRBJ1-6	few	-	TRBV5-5	CASSLVRESPLHF	TGTGCCAGCAGCTTGGTCCGGGAATCACCCCTCCACTTT
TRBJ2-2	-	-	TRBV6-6	CASRGVRTGELFF	TGTGCCAGCAGAGGGGTCAGGACTGGGGAGCTGTTTTTT
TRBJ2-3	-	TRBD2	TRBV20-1	CSAGGLAGVVVGADTQYF	TGCAGTGCTGGGGGACTAGCGGGAGTTGTTGTAGGAGCAGATACGCAGTATTTT
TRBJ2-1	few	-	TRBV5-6	CASSFSWADEQFF	TGTGCCAGCAGCTTTAGCTGGGCCGATGAGCAGTTCTTC
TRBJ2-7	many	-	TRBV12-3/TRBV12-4	CASRRDPSSYEQYF	TGTGCCAGCAGACGAGACCCGAGCTCCTACGAGCAGTACTTC
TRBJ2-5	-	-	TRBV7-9	CASGPGLLKTQYF	TGTGCCAGCGGTCCCGGGCTCCTCAAGACCCAGTACTTC
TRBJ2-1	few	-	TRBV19	CASSPSLGGEQFF	TGTGCCAGTAGTCCCTCCCTTGGGGGTGAGCAGTTCTTC
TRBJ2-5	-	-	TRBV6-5	CASSYSSRLQGETQYF	TGTGCCAGCAGTTACTCGAGTCGGCTGCAGGGGGAGACCCAGTACTTC
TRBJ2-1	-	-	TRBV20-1	CSARDNNEQFF	TGCAGTGCTAGAGATAACAATGAGCAGTTCTTC
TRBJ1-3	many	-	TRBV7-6	CASSLDHGPGNTIYF	TGTGCCAGCAGCTTGGACCATGGGCCTGGAAACACCATATATTTT
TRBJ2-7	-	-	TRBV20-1	CSADWVGPRSSYEQYF	TGCAGTGCTGACTGGGTAGGGCCTCGAAGCTCCTACGAGCAGTACTTC
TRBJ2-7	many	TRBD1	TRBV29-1	CSVDGTGSYEQYF	TGCAGCGTTGATGGGACAGGGTCCTACGAGCAGTACTTC
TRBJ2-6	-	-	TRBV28	CASSFRQGRYSGANVLTF	TGTGCCAGCAGTTTTCGGCAGGGGCGCTACTCTGGGGCCAACGTCCTGACTTTC
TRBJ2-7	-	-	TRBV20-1	CSASSGGGRNEQYF	TGCAGTGCCTCGAGCGGTGGGGGCAGAAACGAGCAGTACTTC
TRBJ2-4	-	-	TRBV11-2	CASSFSPILAKNIQYF	TGTGCCAGCAGCTTTAGTCCGATACTAGCCAAAAACATTCAGTACTTC
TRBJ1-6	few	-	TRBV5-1	CASSLDSVSNSPLHF	TGCGCCAGCAGCTTGGATTCGGTATCGAATTCACCCCTCCACTTT
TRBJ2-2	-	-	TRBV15	CATSRGRRDTGELFF	TGTGCCACCAGCAGAGGCAGGCGAGACACCGGGGAGCTGTTTTTT
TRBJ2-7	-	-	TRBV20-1	CSARKGHLLGEQYF	TGCAGTGCTAGAAAGGGGCACTTGCTGGGCGAGCAGTACTTC
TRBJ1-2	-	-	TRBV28	CASRTGPRAGYGYTF	TGTGCCAGCAGAACGGGGCCCCGGGCTGGGTATGGCTACACCTTC
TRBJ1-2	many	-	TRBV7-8	CASSLAGAANYGYTF	TGTGCCAGCAGCTTAGCGGGGGCGGCTAACTATGGCTACACCTTC
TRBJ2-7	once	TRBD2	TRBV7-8	CASSFRVAGGVYEQYF	TGTGCCAGCAGCTTTAGGGTAGCGGGAGGAGTCTACGAGCAGTACTTC
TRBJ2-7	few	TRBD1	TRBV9	CASSSGQAPTYEQYF	TGTGCCAGCAGCTCGGGACAGGCCCCTACCTACGAGCAGTACTTC
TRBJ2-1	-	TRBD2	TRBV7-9	CASSSSGWTSGRDEQFF	TGTGCCAGCAGCTCTTCAGGATGGACTAGCGGGAGAGATGAGCAGTTCTTC
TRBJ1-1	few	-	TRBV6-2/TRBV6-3	CASSFSRESAFF	TGTGCCAGCAGTTTTTCCAGGGAATCCGCTTTCTTT
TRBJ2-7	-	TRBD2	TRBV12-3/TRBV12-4	CASSLGWTSGYYEQYF	TGTGCCAGCAGTTTAGGATGGACTAGCGGTTACTACGAGCAGTACTTC
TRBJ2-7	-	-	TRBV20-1	CSATGASPYEQYF	TGCAGTGCAACAGGCGCCTCTCCCTACGAGCAGTACTTC
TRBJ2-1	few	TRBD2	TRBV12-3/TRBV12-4	CASTLAESSYNEQFF	TGTGCCAGCACCCTAGCGGAAAGCTCCTACAATGAGCAGTTCTTC
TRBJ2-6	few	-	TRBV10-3	CAISHPSGANVLTF	TGTGCCATCTCGCACCCCTCTGGGGCCAACGTCCTGACTTTC
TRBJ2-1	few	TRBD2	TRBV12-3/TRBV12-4	CASTPGRLAGHNEQFF	TGTGCCAGCACACCCGGAAGACTAGCGGGACACAATGAGCAGTTCTTC
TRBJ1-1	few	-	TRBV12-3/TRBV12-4	CASSPKNRAFF	TGTGCCAGCAGTCCTAAGAACAGGGCTTTCTTT
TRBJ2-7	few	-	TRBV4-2	CASSQGVSGYEQYF	TGTGCCAGCAGCCAAGGTGTTAGCGGCTACGAGCAGTACTTC